This TCR beta chain was captured in a study of blood T cell repertoires in COVID-19. Study-wide context: Sample material is recorded as cDNA or gDNA derived from T cells, B-cell-depleted T cells, or PBMCs.

V lost 1 base to trimming and J lost 0 bases, with 13 bases between them. There are 16 residues in the CDR3. Per germline, CDR1 LGHNA and CDR2 YNFKEQ. This clone was observed a handful of times. Only in-frame clones appear in the TCRdb table, and some are missing; sequencing was by immunoSEQ multiplex PCR. Of fewer than 450,000 clones listed, 90% are singletons. The source is a young man who had recovered from COVID-19. The sample consisted of PBMCs or T cells enriched from blood (not recorded which). J is TRBJ2-7 and V is TRBV4-2; D might be TRBD2 (5 bases). The CDR3 loop is CASSQGGALSSYEQYF. CDR3 DNA: TGTGCCAGCAGCCAAGGGGGAGCTCTGAGCTCCTACGAGCAGTACTTC.